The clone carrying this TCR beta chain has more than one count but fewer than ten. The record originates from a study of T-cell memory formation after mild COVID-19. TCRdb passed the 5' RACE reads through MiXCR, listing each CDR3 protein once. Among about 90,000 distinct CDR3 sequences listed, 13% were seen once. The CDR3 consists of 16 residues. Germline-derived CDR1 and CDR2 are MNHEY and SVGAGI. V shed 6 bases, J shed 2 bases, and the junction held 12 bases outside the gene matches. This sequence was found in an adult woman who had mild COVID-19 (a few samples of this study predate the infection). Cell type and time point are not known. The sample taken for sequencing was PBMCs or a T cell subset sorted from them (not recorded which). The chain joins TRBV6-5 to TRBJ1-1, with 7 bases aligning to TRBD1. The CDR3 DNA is TGTGCCAGCAGCATAACAGGGGTCGGTCCCAACACTGAAGCTTTCTTT. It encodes CASSITGVGPNTEAFF.